This T cell receptor beta chain derives from a study of neurological immune-mediated disorders. About the research overall: There were roughly 34 multiple sclerosis patients. Of these, around 31 had relapsing-remitting MS and 3 had secondary progressive MS. Study-level points and caveats: The expanded clones of different subjects shared no CDR3 amino acid sequences (suggesting private repertoires in all groups).

Trimming stripped 2 bases from V and 8 bases from J, with 5 bases between. CDR3 length: 11 amino acids. In germline, CDR1 is SGHRS, CDR2 YFSETQ. Synthesis of cDNA was carried out by template-switch 5'RACE. The reaction used 10-nucleotide random UMIs. TCRdb reprocessed the 5' RACE reads via MiXCR and lists one record per CDR3 protein. This table holds roughly 70,000 distinct CDR3 sequences, approximately 4.1% found once. This clonotype has only a few counts. The antigen is undetermined. This clonotype originated in a man younger than 40 with multiple sclerosis. Input material: PBMCs. The rearrangement links TRBV5-1 to TRBJ2-1; D gene uncertain. As DNA, the CDR3 is TGCGCCAGCAGCTTAAGCGATGAGCAGTTCTTC. It specifies CASSLSDEQFF.